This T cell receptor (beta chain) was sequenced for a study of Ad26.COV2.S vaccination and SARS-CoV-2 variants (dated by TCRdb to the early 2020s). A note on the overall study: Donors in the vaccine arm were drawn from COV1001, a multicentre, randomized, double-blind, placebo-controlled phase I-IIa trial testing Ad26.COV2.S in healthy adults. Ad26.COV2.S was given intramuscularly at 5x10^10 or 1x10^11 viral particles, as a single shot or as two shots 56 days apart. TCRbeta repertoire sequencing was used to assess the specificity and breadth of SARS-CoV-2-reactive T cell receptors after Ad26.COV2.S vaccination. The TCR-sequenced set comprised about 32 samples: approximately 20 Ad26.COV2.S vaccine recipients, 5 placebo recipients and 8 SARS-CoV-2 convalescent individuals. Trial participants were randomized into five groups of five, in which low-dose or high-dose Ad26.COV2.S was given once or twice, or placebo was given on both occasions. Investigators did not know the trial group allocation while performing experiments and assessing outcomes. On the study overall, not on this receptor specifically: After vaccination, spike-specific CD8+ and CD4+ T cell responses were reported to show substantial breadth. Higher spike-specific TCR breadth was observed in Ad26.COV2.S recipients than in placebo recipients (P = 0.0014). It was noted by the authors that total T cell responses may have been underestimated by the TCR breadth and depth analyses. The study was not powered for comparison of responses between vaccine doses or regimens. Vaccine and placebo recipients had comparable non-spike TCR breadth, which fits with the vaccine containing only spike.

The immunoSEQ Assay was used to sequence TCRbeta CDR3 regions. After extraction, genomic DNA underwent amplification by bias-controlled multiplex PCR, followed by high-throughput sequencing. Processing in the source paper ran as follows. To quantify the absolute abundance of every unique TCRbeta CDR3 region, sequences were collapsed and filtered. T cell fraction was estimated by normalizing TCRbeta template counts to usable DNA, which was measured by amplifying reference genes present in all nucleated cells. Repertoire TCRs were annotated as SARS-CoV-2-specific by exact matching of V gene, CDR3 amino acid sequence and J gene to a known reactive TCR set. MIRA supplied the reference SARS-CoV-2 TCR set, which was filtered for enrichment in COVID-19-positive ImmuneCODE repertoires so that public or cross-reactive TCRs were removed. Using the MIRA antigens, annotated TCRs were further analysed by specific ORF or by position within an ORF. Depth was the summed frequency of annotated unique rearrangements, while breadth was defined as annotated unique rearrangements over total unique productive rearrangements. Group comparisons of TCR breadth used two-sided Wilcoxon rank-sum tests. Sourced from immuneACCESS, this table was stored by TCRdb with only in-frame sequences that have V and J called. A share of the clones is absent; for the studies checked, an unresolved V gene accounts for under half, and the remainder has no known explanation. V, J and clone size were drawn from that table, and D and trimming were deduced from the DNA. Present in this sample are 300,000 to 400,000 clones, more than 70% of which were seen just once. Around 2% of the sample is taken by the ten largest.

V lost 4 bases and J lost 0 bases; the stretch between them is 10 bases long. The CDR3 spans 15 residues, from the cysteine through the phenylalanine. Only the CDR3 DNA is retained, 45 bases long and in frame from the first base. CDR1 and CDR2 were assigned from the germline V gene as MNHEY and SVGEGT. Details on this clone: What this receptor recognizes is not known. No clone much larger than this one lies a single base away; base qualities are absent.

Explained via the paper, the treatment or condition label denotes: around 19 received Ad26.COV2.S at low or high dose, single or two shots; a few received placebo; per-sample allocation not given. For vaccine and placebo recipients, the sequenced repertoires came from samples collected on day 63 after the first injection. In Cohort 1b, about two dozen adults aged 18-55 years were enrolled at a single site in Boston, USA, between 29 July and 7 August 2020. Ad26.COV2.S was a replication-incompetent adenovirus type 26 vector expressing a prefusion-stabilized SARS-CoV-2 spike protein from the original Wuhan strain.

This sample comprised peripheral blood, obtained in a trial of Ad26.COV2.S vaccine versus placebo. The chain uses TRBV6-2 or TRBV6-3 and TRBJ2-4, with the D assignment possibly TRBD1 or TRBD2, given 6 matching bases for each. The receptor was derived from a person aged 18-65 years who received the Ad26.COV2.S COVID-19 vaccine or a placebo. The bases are TGTGCCAGCAGTTCCGGGGGCCTAGCCAAAAACATTCAGTACTTC. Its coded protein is CASSSGGLAKNIQYF.